This T cell receptor beta chain emerged from a study of CD8 T cells in Susac syndrome. RNA totalling roughly 0.45 to 1 ug underwent reverse transcription with random hexamers. TCRdb re-analysed the immunoSEQ multiplex PCR reads in MiXCR, keeping a single row per CDR3 protein. The sample includes 95,000 to 150,000 distinct CDR3 sequences, about 93% of them seen just once. Details on this clonotype: Its matching antigen is unknown.

The study, taken as a whole, reports: Peak Susac CD8+ clonal expansion occurred in TEMRA cells and active patients. Susac-specific public clones numbered around 15 in total CD8+ repertoires (and 4 or 5 in CD8+ TEMRA repertoires).

CD8+ and CD4+ T cells circulating in blood were sequenced for TCR beta. The length of the CDR3 is 13 residues. Between the trimmed V and J ends, which lost 3 bases and 4 bases, there was a span of 10 bases. Germline V CDR1 and CDR2: SGDLS, YYNGEE. Material for sequencing was CD8+ T cells from PBMCs. The rearrangement joins TRBV9 to TRBJ1-2; maybe TRBD1 (5 bases). The receptor was isolated from a human donor with Susac syndrome. The CDR3 DNA reads as TGTGCCAGCAGCGAGTCGGGGCCCTATGGCTACACCTTC. This encodes CASSESGPYGYTF.